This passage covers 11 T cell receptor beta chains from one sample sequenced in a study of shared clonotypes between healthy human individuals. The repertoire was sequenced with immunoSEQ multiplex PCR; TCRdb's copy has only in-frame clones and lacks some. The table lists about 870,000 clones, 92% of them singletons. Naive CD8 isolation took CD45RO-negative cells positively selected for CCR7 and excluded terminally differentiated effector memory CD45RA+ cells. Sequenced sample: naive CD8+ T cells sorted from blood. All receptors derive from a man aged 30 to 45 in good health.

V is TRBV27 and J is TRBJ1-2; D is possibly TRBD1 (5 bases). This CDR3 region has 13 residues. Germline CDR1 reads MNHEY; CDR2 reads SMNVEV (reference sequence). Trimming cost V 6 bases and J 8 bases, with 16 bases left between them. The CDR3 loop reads CASRTLGVAGYTF. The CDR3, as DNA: TGTGCCAGCAGAACCTTAGGGGTGGCCGGCTACACCTTC.

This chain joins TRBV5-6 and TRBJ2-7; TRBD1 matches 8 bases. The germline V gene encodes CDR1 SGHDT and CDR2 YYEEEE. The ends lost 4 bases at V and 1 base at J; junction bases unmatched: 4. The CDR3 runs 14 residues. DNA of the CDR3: TGTGCCAGCAGCCAGGGGGCGATGTCCTACGAGCAGTACTTC. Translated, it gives CASSQGAMSYEQYF.

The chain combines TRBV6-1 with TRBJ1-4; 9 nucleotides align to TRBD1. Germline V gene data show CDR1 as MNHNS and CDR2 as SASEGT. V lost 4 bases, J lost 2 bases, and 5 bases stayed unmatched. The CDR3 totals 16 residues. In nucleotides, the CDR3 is TGTGCCAGCAGTGTCAACAGGGGGCGGACTAATGAAAAACTGTTTTTT. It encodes CASSVNRGRTNEKLFF.

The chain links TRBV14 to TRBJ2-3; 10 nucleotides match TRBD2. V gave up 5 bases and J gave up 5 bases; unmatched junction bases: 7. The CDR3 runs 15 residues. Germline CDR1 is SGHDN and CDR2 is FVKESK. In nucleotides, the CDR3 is TGTGCCAGCAGCTACCTAGCGGGAGCAAAAGATACGCAGTATTTT. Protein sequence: CASSYLAGAKDTQYF.

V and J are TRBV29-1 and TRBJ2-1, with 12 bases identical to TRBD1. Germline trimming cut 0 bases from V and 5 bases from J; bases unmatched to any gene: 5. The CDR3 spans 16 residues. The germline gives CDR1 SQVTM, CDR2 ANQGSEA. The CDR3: CSVEDGDRGLNNEQFF. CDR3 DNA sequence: TGCAGCGTTGAAGATGGGGACAGGGGGCTGAACAATGAGCAGTTCTTC.

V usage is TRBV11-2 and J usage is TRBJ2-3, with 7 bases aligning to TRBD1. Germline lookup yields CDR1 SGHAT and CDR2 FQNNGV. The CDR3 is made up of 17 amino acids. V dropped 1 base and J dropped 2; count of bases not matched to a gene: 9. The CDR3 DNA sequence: TGTGCCAGCAGCTTAGTCCCGGGACAGCTAAACACAGATACGCAGTATTTT. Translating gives CASSLVPGQLNTDTQYF.

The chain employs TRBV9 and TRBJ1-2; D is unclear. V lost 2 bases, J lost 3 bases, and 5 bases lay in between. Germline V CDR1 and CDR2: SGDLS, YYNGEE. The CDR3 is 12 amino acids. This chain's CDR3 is CASSVGYYGYTF. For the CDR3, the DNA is TGTGCCAGCAGCGTGGGGTACTATGGCTACACCTTC.

CDR3 DNA sequence: TGTGCCAGCAGCGCCGAGGACTTTTTCTGGGACACTGAAGCTTTCTTT. Residues: CASSAEDFFWDTEAFF. The chain couples TRBV9 to TRBJ1-1; the D is unclear. Germline-derived CDR1 and CDR2 are SGDLS and YYNGEE. Trimming removed 3 bases from V and 3 bases from J, with 18 bases in between. The CDR3 covers 16 residues.

The CDR3 loop reads CASSSKGDDRLNQPQHF. The CDR3 nucleotides read TGTGCCAGTAGTAGTAAGGGGGACGACAGGCTCAATCAGCCCCAGCATTTT. This rearrangement joins TRBV19 to TRBJ1-5, with D possibly being TRBD1 (6 bases). Trimming left V 4 bases short and J 3 bases short, with 19 bases between. The CDR3 is 17 residues long. Per germline, CDR1 LNHDA and CDR2 SQIVND (reference sequence).

The CDR3 reads CASSLALAGPTGELFF. CDR3 DNA: TGTGCCAGCAGCTTAGCCCTAGCGGGCCCGACCGGGGAGCTGTTTTTT. The chain is built from TRBV7-9 and TRBJ2-2, with 8 nucleotides matching TRBD2. CDR1 is SEHNR, CDR2 FQNEAQ, per germline (reference sequence). CDR3 size: 16 residues. J gave up 5 bases and V 0 bases, and 5 bases lay outside the gene matches. Together with reference TRBV7-9 and TRBJ2-2, the CDR3 gives the full variable domain: DTGVSQNPRHKITKRGQNVTFRCDPISEHNRLYWYRQTLGQGPEFLTYFQNEAQLEKSRLLSDRFSAERPKGSFSTLEIQRTEQGDSAMYLCASSLALAGPTGELFFGEGSRLTVL.

The CDR3 sequence: CASSDGRALAGELFF. The DNA of the CDR3 is TGTGCCAGCAGTGACGGGAGGGCATTAGCCGGGGAGCTGTTTTTT. The gene calls are TRBV6-1 and TRBJ2-2; 8 nucleotides match TRBD2. The CDR3 is 15 amino acids. V gave up 3 bases and J gave up 6 bases; unmatched junction bases: 6. CDR1 and CDR2 from the germline V gene are MNHNS and SASEGT.